Listed below are T cell receptor beta chains from one sample, sequenced in a study of T-cell reconstitution after alpha-beta-depleted transplantation in children. TCRdb ran MiXCR on the PCR reads and lists one entry per CDR3 protein. The sample gives about 1,000,000 distinct CDR3 sequences, about 29% of which show up once; roughly 27% is in the top ten. The starting material was PBMCs, mostly from graft donor cells, obtained 360 days after TCRalphabeta/CD19-depleted stem cell transplant. The origin of the receptors is a boy younger than two who had a stem cell transplant for SCID, so the T cells may come from the graft donor. Both conserved end residues are part of each CDR3. The D gene is left open where the match is weak. Clone size appears in some rows only: once, few, many, or a class for an expanded clone.

v_call,j_call,clone_size,d_call,cdr3_nt,cdr3_aa
TRBV12-3/TRBV12-4,TRBJ2-2,NA,NA,TGTGCCAGCAGTTTGCCGGACTCCACCGGGGAGCTGTTTTTT,CASSLPDSTGELFF
TRBV20-1,TRBJ1-1,NA,NA,TGCAGTGCTAGAGATTTGCAACGAGGGAACACTGAAGCTTTCTTT,CSARDLQRGNTEAFF
TRBV25-1,TRBJ2-5,NA,TRBD1,TGTGCCAGCAGTGAGTTGGGACAGGGGGTTCAGACCCAGTACTTC,CASSELGQGVQTQYF
TRBV18,TRBJ1-5,NA,TRBD1,TGTGCCAGCTCAGCTGACAGGGCCGGTCAGCCCCAGCATTTT,CASSADRAGQPQHF
TRBV28,TRBJ2-3,NA,NA,TGTGCCAGCAGTTCCCACGGAACCACAGATACGCAGTATTTT,CASSSHGTTDTQYF
TRBV20-1,TRBJ1-1,NA,TRBD1,TGCAGTGCTAGCCGGGACAGGGGTAGGATGAACACTGAAGCTTTCTTT,CSASRDRGRMNTEAFF
TRBV2,TRBJ2-3,NA,NA,TGTGCCAGCTCCCCCGGCCTAGTCCCAAGCACAGATACGCAGTATTTT,CASSPGLVPSTDTQYF
TRBV29-1,TRBJ2-3,few,NA,TGCAGCCTTTTGGGGGTAGGGCACGGCGCGGATACGCAGTATTTT,CSLLGVGHGADTQYF
TRBV15,TRBJ2-7,few,NA,TGTGCCACCAGCAGAGCGGGCCGTACCCCCTACGAGCAGTACTTC,CATSRAGRTPYEQYF
TRBV20-1,TRBJ1-2,NA,NA,TGCAGTGCTAGAGTCGCCCCTAACTATGGCTACACCTTC,CSARVAPNYGYTF
TRBV15,TRBJ1-4,NA,NA,TGTGCCACCAGCAGGTTTGGGGAAAAACTGTTTTTT,CATSRFGEKLFF
TRBV2,TRBJ1-4,NA,TRBD1,TGTGCCAGCAGTGGATGGACAGGGCGGAATGAAAAACTGTTTTTT,CASSGWTGRNEKLFF
TRBV29-1,TRBJ2-2,few,NA,TGCAGCGCTCGAGATTTACAGGTCGGAGGGACCGGGGAGCTGTTTTTT,CSARDLQVGGTGELFF
TRBV29-1,TRBJ1-1,few,NA,TGCAGCGTTTCCGGACAGTTCATGAACACTGAAGCTTTCTTT,CSVSGQFMNTEAFF
TRBV7-2,TRBJ2-3,few,NA,TGTGCCAGCAGCAGTCGTGGCGGGGGCCTGCTAGATACGCAGTATTTT,CASSSRGGGLLDTQYF
TRBV5-1,TRBJ2-4,NA,NA,TGCGCCAGCACCCTAGACAGCACAAAAAACATTCAGTACTTC,CASTLDSTKNIQYF
TRBV7-2,TRBJ2-3,NA,TRBD1,TGTGCCAGCAGCTTAAGCGCAGGGGGCGGCACAGATACGCAGTATTTT,CASSLSAGGGTDTQYF
TRBV20-1,TRBJ2-1,NA,NA,TGCAGTGCTAGACGGGGGAGATCCTACAATGAGCAGTTCTTC,CSARRGRSYNEQFF
TRBV7-9,TRBJ2-1,few,NA,TGTGCCAGCAGTCGCCTCCTAGTGTACAATGAGCAGTTCTTC,CASSRLLVYNEQFF
TRBV4-2,TRBJ2-6,few,TRBD2,TGTGCCAGCAGCCAATTGTCGGGGGGGGCACCAGACCACTCTGGGGCCAACGTCCTGACTTTC,CASSQLSGGAPDHSGANVLTF
TRBV24-1,TRBJ2-3,NA,NA,TGTGCCACCAGTTCCTGGACGACAGATACGCAGTATTTT,CATSSWTTDTQYF
TRBV19,TRBJ2-1,NA,NA,TGTGCCAGTAGTACCCGGGGGAGGTCCTACAATGAGCAGTTCTTC,CASSTRGRSYNEQFF
TRBV5-1,TRBJ1-1,many,TRBD1,TGTGCCAGCAGCTTGACAGGGATGAACACTGAAGCTTTCTTT,CASSLTGMNTEAFF
TRBV6-1,TRBJ2-1,NA,NA,TGTGCCAGCACCTCAAAGAGCTCCTACAATGAGCAGTTCTTC,CASTSKSSYNEQFF
TRBV29-1,TRBJ2-5,NA,TRBD2,TGCAGCGTTGCGGCTAGCGGGGAAGAGACCCAGTACTTC,CSVAASGEETQYF
TRBV4-2,TRBJ2-6,NA,NA,TGTGCCAGCAGCCAAGAATTTTTCCCCTTTAACTCTGGGGCCAACGTCCTGACTTTC,CASSQEFFPFNSGANVLTF
TRBV10-3,TRBJ2-7,NA,TRBD2,TGTGCCATCGCGGGACTAGCGGGGGAACCTAGCTCCTACGAGCAGTACTTC,CAIAGLAGEPSSYEQYF
TRBV2,TRBJ2-1,NA,NA,TGTGCCAGCAGTGACAATGACCCGCTGGGGAAGTTCTTC,CASSDNDPLGKFF
TRBV4-3,TRBJ2-1,NA,TRBD2,TGCGCCAGCAGCCAAGATCCCCCTCGGGGGGGCCTCGGCAATGAGCAGTTCTTC,CASSQDPPRGGLGNEQFF
TRBV12-3/TRBV12-4,TRBJ2-3,few,NA,TGTGCCAGCAGGCTACTACAGCTTGACACAGATACGCAGTATTTT,CASRLLQLDTDTQYF
TRBV12-3/TRBV12-4,TRBJ1-5,few,TRBD1,TGTGCCAGCAGTCTCCGAGGGACAGGGGTTAATCAGCCCCAGCATTTT,CASSLRGTGVNQPQHF
TRBV12-3/TRBV12-4,TRBJ1-1,NA,NA,TGTGCCAGCAGTCCGGTGGTTAAATCTGAAGCTTTCTTT,CASSPVVKSEAFF
TRBV4-2,TRBJ2-5,few,NA,TGTGCCAGCAGCCAAGAGGGGTTGGGGGAAGAGACCCAGTACTTC,CASSQEGLGEETQYF
TRBV2,TRBJ2-7,few,NA,TGTGCCAGCAATCTACTTCCATACGAGCAGTACTTC,CASNLLPYEQYF
TRBV11-2,TRBJ2-3,NA,NA,TGTGCCAGCAGCTTAGATGGTGGGGCAGGGCCCCGTCCAGATACGCAGTATTTT,CASSLDGGAGPRPDTQYF
TRBV20-1,TRBJ2-7,few,TRBD1,TGCAGTGCCGGGACAGAGCACTACGAGCAGTACTTC,CSAGTEHYEQYF